The text below deals with one TCR beta chain. The missing conserved phenylalanine or tryptophan at the end of this CDR3 makes a read error likely. TCRdb processed the PCR reads anew with MiXCR; each CDR3 protein has one entry. Of 10,000 to 11,000 distinct CDR3 sequences listed, 37% were seen once; the top ten hold 10%. This specimen belongs to a study of immune characterization of retroperitoneal liposarcoma. This CDR3 has 14 residues. V dropped 5 bases and J dropped 8; count of bases not matched to a gene: 5. This clonotype was sampled from a female donor with retroperitoneal liposarcoma. The chain joins TRBV12-3 or TRBV12-4 to TRBJ2-1; 11 bases line up with TRBD2. The material sequenced was tumor tissue. Here the CDR3 reads CASSHLAGGYEQFC. DNA for the CDR3: TGTGCCAGCAGTCACCTAGCGGGGGGATATGAGCAGTTCTGC.